The entry below gives a single TCR beta chain sequence along with its context. The data stem from a study of shared clonotypes between healthy human individuals. Researchers divided each subset's genomic DNA evenly across several immunoSEQ plates. The assay was immunoSEQ multiplex PCR, and TCRdb's table has in-frame clones only and misses some. This table has approximately 700,000 clones, 60% to 75% appearing once. The donor population consisted of healthy HIV-negative adults with no recent acute infections or vaccinations. CD45RA-negative memory and CD45RA+ naive subsets were split from the CD4+ cells. The germline V gene encodes CDR1 LNHDA and CDR2 SQIVND (reference sequence). V dropped 3 bases and J dropped 2; count of bases not matched to a gene: 6. CDR3 size: 15 residues.

This sequence was found in a woman under 40 in good health. The rearrangement joins TRBV19 to TRBJ2-7; 8 nucleotides line up with TRBD2. The sequencing input was memory CD4+ T cells sorted from blood. The sample's subset: CD45RA-negative fraction. The CDR3 bases are TGTGCCAGTAGTATGTCTAGCGGGTTTACCTACGAGCAGTACTTC. The encoded protein is CASSMSSGFTYEQYF.